This T cell receptor beta chain was documented in a study of T cell repertoires in cytomegalovirus infection. Study summary: CMV infection plus the matching HLA type was flagged by public TCR beta signatures.

Study observations and caveats: Summed frequency of public TCR beta families distinguished CMV carriers with the relevant HLA. Within the response measured ex vivo, HLA-C-restricted CMV-specific TCR beta clonotypes were dominant.

In this sample, this clonotype turned up many times. What it binds is not known. TCRdb re-analysed the reads in MiXCR, keeping a single row per CDR3 protein. The profile shows around 530,000 distinct CDR3 sequences, about a quarter of them singletons. Germline V gives CDR1 ENHRY, CDR2 SYGVKD. V lost 7 bases to trimming and J lost 0 bases, with 16 bases between them. The CDR3 length is 16 residues. V and J are TRBV10-3 and TRBJ2-1; D is uncertain. The sequence was obtained from a human donor in good health (CMV status not recorded). Some clones in this sample may be carry-over from other donors' samples. Sequenced material: PBMCs. DNA of the CDR3: TGTGCCATCACCCCGACACCTACCTACTCCTACAATGAGCAGTTCTTC. Translated, it gives CAITPTPTYSYNEQFF.